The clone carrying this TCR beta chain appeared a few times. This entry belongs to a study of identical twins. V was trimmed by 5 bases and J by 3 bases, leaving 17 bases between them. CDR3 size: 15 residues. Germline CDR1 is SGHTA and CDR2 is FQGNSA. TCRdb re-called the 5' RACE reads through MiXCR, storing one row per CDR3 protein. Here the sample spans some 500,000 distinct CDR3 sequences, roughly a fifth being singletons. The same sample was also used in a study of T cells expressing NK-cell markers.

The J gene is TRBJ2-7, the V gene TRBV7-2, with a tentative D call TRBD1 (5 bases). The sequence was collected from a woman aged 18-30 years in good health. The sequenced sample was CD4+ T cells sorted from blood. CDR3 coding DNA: TGTGCCAGCAGCCAGGGTCCCGATAACTACTACGAGCAGTACTTC. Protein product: CASSQGPDNYYEQYF.